This T cell receptor (beta chain) was sequenced in a study of T cell responses to AZD1222 COVID-19 vaccine. Overall study results and limits: After two AZD1222 doses, spike-specific TCR breadth and depth rose versus day 0. White British people made up most donors, females outnumbered males, and clonal diversity was possibly underestimated. Regions left unmutated in variants are reportedly the target of nearly half of spike-specific TCRs. Samples come after the peak T cell response, not at day 14.

Clones were read by immunoSEQ multiplex PCR, and TCRdb kept only the in-frame ones, dropping some. The profile shows some 70,000 clones, 75% to 85% of them singletons. Points on this clone: Its antigen is undetermined.

The CDR3 runs to 17 residues. Trimming removed 0 bases from V and 8 bases from J, with 19 bases in between. Per the germline V gene, CDR1 is ENHRY and CDR2 is SYGVKD. Source: peripheral blood, taken on day 0 of AZD1222 vaccination. This TCR was recovered from an adult in good health. V usage is TRBV10-3 and J usage is TRBJ1-4; tentatively, D is TRBD1 (5 bases). The CDR3 DNA is TGTGCCATCAGTGAGTCGACCTTCCCAGGGAAGAGGGAAAAACTGTTTTTT. It codes for CAISESTFPGKREKLFF.